The text below deals with one T cell receptor (beta chain). Antigen unknown. TCRdb independently ran MiXCR on the reads; one entry per CDR3 protein. The sample has approximately 1,000,000 distinct CDR3 sequences, around 30% seen once. V was cut by 6 bases and J by 4 bases, with 11 bases left in between. The CDR3 is 12 amino acids. Per germline, CDR1 SQVTM and CDR2 ANQGSEA. The data originate from a study of T cell repertoires in cytomegalovirus infection. Study information: Use of recently identified HLA-C-restricted and well-studied HLA-B-restricted CMV epitopes was part of the study. Public TCR beta signatures provided an indication of both CMV infection and a matching HLA type. Study-level results: HLA-C-restricted CMV clonotypes gave the most frequent clonotype in two of eight donors. There were carriers of CMV plus the relevant HLA, and cumulative public TCR beta family frequency identified them.

The chain carries TRBV29-1 and TRBJ2-3; no clear D gene. The receptor was isolated from a human donor in good health (CMV status not recorded). Some clones in this sample may be carry-over from other donors' samples. Here the sequenced sample was cultured CD8+ T cells from PBMCs, taken from culture after CMV antigen stimulation. The CDR3 reads CSVAARPDTQYF. CDR3 sequence (DNA): TGCAGCGTGGCTGCTAGGCCAGATACGCAGTATTTT.